These 6 T cell receptor beta chains were sequenced from one sample in a study of cytomegalovirus exposure and HLA in healthy donors. Both 60 Vbeta primers and 13 Jbeta primers went into the PCR. Measured with immunoSEQ multiplex PCR; TCRdb has only the in-frame clones, and not every one. The table records approximately 150,000 clones, 75% to 80% of them present only once. The sequenced sample was PBMCs. Receptor source: a woman aged 25 to 39 in good health and CMV-seronegative.

The chain carries TRBV5-1 and TRBJ1-1; the D is unclear. Per the germline V gene, CDR1 is SGHRS and CDR2 is YFSETQ. Trimming removed 0 bases at V and 5 bases at J, with 5 bases between. The CDR3 extends over 12 amino acids. The CDR3 spells CASSLGATEAFF. In nucleotides, the CDR3 is TGCGCCAGCAGCTTGGGGGCAACTGAAGCTTTCTTT. Full variable domain (missing parts from reference TRBV5-1 and TRBJ1-1): KAGVTQTPRYLIKTRGQQVTLSCSPISGHRSVSWYQQTPGQGLQFLFEYFSETQRNKGNFPGRFSGRQFSNSRSEMNVSTLELGDSALYLCASSLGATEAFFGQGTRLTVV.

This rearrangement joins TRBV5-1 to TRBJ2-2, with D maybe TRBD1 (6 bases). CDR3 length equals 17 residues. Germline CDR1 is SGHRS and CDR2 is YFSETQ. The V end lost 4 bases, the J end lost 1 base, and 17 bases lay between the germline ends. CDR3 sequence: CASSLRTGKGNTGELFF. DNA for the CDR3: TGCGCCAGCAGCCTCCGAACAGGGAAGGGGAACACCGGGGAGCTGTTTTTT.

This clone was seen a handful of times. The rearrangement uses TRBV7-6 and TRBJ2-5, with TRBD2 as a possible D gene (6 bases). The CDR3 extends over 14 amino acids. Germline assignment: CDR1 SGHVS and CDR2 FNYEAQ. Trimming took 0 bases from V and 4 from J, leaving 9 bases between them. The CDR3 DNA follows: TGTGCCAGCAGCTTAGCGGAGGGTGGAGAGACCCAGTACTTC. Protein product: CASSLAEGGETQYF.

The chain uses TRBV5-1 and TRBJ2-7; 7 nucleotides match TRBD1. The CDR3 contains 16 residues. CDR1 and CDR2 from the germline V gene are SGHRS and YFSETQ. Trimming at V came to 0 bases and at J to 2 bases, leaving 8 bases not matched to a gene. This CDR3 is CASSLVRGTVTYEQYF. The CDR3 coding sequence is TGCGCCAGCAGCTTGGTGAGGGGGACAGTAACCTACGAGCAGTACTTC.

The V call is TRBV18, the J call TRBJ2-7, with 7 bases fitting TRBD1. Germline loops: CDR1 KGHSH, CDR2 LQKENI. V was clipped by 3 bases and J by 4 bases; unmatched bases: 6. CDR3 length: 14 amino acids. CDR3 bases: TGTGCCAGCTCACCCCAAACAGGGGATTACGAGCAGTACTTC. Protein sequence: CASSPQTGDYEQYF.

The rearrangement links TRBV5-6 to TRBJ1-1, with 7 bases identical to TRBD1. Looked up from germline, CDR1 is SGHDT and CDR2 is YYEEEE. J lost 7 bases, V lost 4 bases, and 7 bases had no gene match. The CDR3 loop spans 13 amino acids. The CDR3 is CASSPSGDSEAFF. DNA for the CDR3: TGTGCCAGCAGCCCGTCGGGGGACAGTGAAGCTTTCTTT.